This entry is about one TCR beta chain. Its antigen is not identified. Repertoires were generated with immunoSEQ multiplex PCR, while TCRdb's copy carries only in-frame clones and drops some. The data contain 73,000 or so clones, approximately 78% of them singletons. Germline CDR1 and CDR2: SGHRS and YFSETQ. The CDR3 sequence is 14 residues long. V was cut by 0 bases and J by 1 base, with 5 bases left in between. The record originates from a study of OX40 agonist ivuxolimab in advanced cancers. Turning to the study itself: Mean age 60 years, range about 23 to 85; about 85% male.

General study results and limits: Dose levels from 0.1 to 3.0 mg/kg saw CD4+ and CD8+ blood T cells expand clonally by week 6.

The rearrangement links TRBV5-1 to TRBJ1-3; D call uncertain. The source material was CD4+ or CD8+ T cells sorted from blood, sampled in a trial of the OX40 agonist ivuxolimab. This clonotype was sampled from an adult with an advanced solid tumor such as melanoma, head and neck, liver or kidney cancer. This chain's CDR3 is CASSLVGSGNTIYF. The CDR3 DNA is TGCGCCAGCAGCTTGGTGGGGTCTGGAAACACCATATATTTT.